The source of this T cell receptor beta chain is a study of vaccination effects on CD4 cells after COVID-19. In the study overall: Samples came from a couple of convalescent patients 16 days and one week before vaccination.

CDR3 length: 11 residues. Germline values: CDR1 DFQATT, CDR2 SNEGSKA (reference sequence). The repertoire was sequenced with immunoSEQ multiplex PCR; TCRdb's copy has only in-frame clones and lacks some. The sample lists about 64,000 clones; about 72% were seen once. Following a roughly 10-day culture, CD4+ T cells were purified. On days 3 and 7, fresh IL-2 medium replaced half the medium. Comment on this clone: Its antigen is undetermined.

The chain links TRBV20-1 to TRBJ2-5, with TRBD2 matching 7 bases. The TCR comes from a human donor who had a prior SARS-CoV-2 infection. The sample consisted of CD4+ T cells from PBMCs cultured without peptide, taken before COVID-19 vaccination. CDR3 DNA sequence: TGCAGCACCGGGACTATAGAGACCCAGTACTTC. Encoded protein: CSTGTIETQYF.